This TCR beta chain was found in a study of T cell clones after liver transplantation. Study summary: In this trial, immunosuppression withdrawal was attempted within 2 years of liver transplant. Patients counted as tolerant after at least one year off all immunosuppression, enzymes not exceeding twice normal. Whole-study results and caveats: Circulating graft-donor-reactive CD4 TCRbeta sequences fell significantly post-transplant in most of the 8 subjects.

In germline, CDR1 is MNHEY, CDR2 SMNVEV (reference sequence). The CDR3 runs to 17 residues. V lost 0 bases to trimming and J lost 7 bases, with 21 bases between them. Sorting of unstimulated PBMCs yielded separate CD3+CD4+ and CD3+CD8+ fractions. Clones were read by immunoSEQ multiplex PCR, and TCRdb kept only the in-frame ones, dropping some. Of roughly 80,000 clones listed, roughly 80% are singletons. About this clone: Its specificity is not known.

Sequencing used CD4+ T cells from blood, obtained 46 months after liver transplant. This clonotype was obtained from a human patient who received a liver transplant. Some T cells may be supplied by the graft donor. The chain joins TRBV27 to TRBJ1-2; a weak D match, TRBD1 (6 bases). In DNA, the CDR3 is TGTGCCAGCAGTTTATCGGGGCCCACAGGGATAGTGAGTGGCTACACCTTC. Its translation is CASSLSGPTGIVSGYTF.